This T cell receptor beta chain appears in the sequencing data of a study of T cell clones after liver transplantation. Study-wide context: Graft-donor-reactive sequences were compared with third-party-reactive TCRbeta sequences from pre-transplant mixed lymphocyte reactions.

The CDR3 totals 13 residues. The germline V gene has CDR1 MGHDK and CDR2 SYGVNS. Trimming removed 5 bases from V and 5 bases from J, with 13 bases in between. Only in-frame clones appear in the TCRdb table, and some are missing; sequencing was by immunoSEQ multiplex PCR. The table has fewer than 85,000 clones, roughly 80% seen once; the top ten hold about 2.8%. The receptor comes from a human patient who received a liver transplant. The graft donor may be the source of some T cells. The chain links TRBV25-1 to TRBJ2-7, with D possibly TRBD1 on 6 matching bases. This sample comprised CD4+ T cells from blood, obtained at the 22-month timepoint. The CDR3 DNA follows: TGTGCCAGCAGTTCACAGGGCGTAGACGAGCAGTACTTC. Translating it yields CASSSQGVDEQYF.